This T cell receptor beta chain was observed in a study of blood T cell repertoires in COVID-19. As for the study in general: Samples representing acute and convalescent COVID-19 were sourced from the United States, Italy and Spain. The cDNA or gDNA used as material had been derived from T cells, B-cell-depleted T cells, or PBMCs.

This clone occurred once. In the original processing: Researchers report that nucleated cell counts were estimated from reference gene primer amplification. Clones were read by immunoSEQ multiplex PCR, and TCRdb kept only the in-frame ones, dropping some. The D gene and trimming were derived from the DNA, and the V and J assignments and clone size from that table. The data show under 55,000 clones, around 82% seen once. Germline CDR1 and CDR2: LGHDT and YNNKEL (reference sequence). Trimming stripped 4 bases from V and 5 bases from J, with 9 bases between. The CDR3 runs to 13 residues. The chain joins TRBV3-1 (or the pseudogene TRBV3-2) to TRBJ2-1; no reliable D call. The TCR comes from a woman older than 75 with acute or convalescent COVID-19. The sample was peripheral blood. CDR3 coding DNA: TGTGCCAGCAGCCCCGCGCAAGACAATGAGCAGTTCTTC. It specifies CASSPAQDNEQFF.